This T cell receptor (beta chain) was recovered during a study of T cell repertoires in cytomegalovirus infection. Study-level information: A matching HLA type, together with CMV infection, was signaled by public TCR beta signatures.

Via MiXCR, TCRdb re-called the reads, giving one row per CDR3 protein. The sample gives fewer than 300,000 distinct CDR3 sequences, roughly 24% of which show up once; roughly 14% is in the top ten. General study findings and limits: Ex vivo, HLA-C-restricted CMV-specific TCR beta clonotypes prevailed over the rest of the response. Of the TCR beta families, the public ones yielded a cumulative frequency that identified carriers of CMV plus the relevant HLA.

CDR3 length: 16 residues. With 9 bases removed from V and 0 bases from J, the gap between germline ends came to 18 bases. Germline CDR1 reads SGHTA; CDR2 reads FQGNSA. On this clonotype: Its cognate antigen is unknown.

The sequence was collected from a human donor in good health (CMV status not recorded). Some clones in this sample may be carry-over from other donors' samples. The chain links TRBV7-2 to TRBJ2-1; the D gene is possibly TRBD2 (5 bases). The sequenced material came from PBMCs. The CDR3 region has the DNA TGTGCCAGTACCTTGGGCCGACTACTCTCCTACAATGAGCAGTTCTTC. Amino acids: CASTLGRLLSYNEQFF.